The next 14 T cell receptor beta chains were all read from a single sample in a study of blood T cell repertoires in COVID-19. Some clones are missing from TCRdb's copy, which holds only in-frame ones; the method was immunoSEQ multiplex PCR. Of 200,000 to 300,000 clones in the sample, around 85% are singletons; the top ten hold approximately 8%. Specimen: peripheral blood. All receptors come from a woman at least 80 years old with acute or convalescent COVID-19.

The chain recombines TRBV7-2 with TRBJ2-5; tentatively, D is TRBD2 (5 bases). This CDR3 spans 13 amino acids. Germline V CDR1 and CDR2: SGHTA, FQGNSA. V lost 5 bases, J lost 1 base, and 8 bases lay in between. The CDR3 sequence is CASSNAGQETQYF. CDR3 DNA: TGTGCCAGCAGCAACGCGGGCCAAGAGACCCAGTACTTC.

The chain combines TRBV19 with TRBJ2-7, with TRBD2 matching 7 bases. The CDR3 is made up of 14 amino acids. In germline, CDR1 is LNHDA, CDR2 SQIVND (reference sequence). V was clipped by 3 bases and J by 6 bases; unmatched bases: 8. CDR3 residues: CASSISGLGGEQYF. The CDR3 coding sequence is TGTGCCAGTAGTATTTCAGGACTAGGAGGCGAGCAGTACTTC. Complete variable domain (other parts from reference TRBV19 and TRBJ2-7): DGGITQSPKYLFRKEGQNVTLSCEQNLNHDAMYWYRQDPGQGLRLIYYSQIVNDFQKGDIAEGYSVSREKKESFPLTVTSAQKNPTAFYLCASSISGLGGEQYFGPGTRLTVT.

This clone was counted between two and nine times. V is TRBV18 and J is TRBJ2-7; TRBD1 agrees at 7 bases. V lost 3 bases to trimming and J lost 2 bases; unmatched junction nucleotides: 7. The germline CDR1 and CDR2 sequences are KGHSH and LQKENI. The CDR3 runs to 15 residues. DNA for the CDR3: TGTGCCAGCTCACCGTTCACCAGGGGGACCTACGAGCAGTACTTC. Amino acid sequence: CASSPFTRGTYEQYF.

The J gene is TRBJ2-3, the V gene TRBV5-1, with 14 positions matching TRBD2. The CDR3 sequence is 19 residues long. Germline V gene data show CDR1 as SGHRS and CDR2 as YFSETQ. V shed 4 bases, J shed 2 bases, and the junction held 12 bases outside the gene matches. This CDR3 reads CASSLNPPGLAGATDTQYF. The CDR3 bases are TGCGCCAGCAGCCTGAACCCACCGGGACTAGCGGGGGCCACAGATACGCAGTATTTT.

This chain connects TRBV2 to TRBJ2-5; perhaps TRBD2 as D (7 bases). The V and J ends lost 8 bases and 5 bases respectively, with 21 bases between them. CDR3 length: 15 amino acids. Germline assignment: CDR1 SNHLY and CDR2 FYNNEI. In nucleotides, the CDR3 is TGTGCCAGCTCATGGGGCGGGGGCAGGCGGGAGACCCAGTACTTC. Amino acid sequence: CASSWGGGRRETQYF.

The CDR3: CASSLRGGRNNEKLFF. CDR3 DNA: TGTGCCAGCAGTTTACGAGGGGGCAGAAATAATGAAAAACTGTTTTTT. J is TRBJ1-4 and V is TRBV28, with 7 nucleotides matching TRBD1. The trim removed 2 bases at V and 4 bases at J, leaving 7 bases unmatched. The CDR3 is made up of 16 amino acids. CDR1 is MDHEN and CDR2 is SYDVKM in the germline V gene.

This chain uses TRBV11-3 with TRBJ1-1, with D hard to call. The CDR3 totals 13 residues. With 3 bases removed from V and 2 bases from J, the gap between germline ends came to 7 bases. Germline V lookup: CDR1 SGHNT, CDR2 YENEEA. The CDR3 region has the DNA TGTGCCAGCAGCTTTACAGCCAACACTGAAGCTTTCTTT. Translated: CASSFTANTEAFF. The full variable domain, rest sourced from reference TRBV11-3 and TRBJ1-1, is EAGVVQSPRYKIIEKKQPVAFWCNPISGHNTLYWYLQNLGQGPELLIRYENEEAVDDSQLPKDRFSAERLKGVDSTLKIQPAELGDSAVYLCASSFTANTEAFFGQGTRLTVV.

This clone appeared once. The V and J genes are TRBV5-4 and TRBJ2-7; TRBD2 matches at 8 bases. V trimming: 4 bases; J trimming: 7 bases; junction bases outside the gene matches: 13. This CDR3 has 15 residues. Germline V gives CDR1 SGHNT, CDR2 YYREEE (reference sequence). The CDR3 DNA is TGTGCCAGCAGCATCGCCCGACTAGCGTCGGGGGAGCAGTACTTC. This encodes CASSIARLASGEQYF.

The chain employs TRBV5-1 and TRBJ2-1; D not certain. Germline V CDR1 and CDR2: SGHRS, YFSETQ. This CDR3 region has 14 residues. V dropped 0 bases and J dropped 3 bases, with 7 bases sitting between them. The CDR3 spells CASSLGNNYNEQFF. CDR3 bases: TGCGCCAGCAGCTTGGGAAACAACTACAATGAGCAGTTCTTC. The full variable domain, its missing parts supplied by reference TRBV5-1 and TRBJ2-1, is KAGVTQTPRYLIKTRGQQVTLSCSPISGHRSVSWYQQTPGQGLQFLFEYFSETQRNKGNFPGRFSGRQFSNSRSEMNVSTLELGDSALYLCASSLGNNYNEQFFGPGTRLTVL.

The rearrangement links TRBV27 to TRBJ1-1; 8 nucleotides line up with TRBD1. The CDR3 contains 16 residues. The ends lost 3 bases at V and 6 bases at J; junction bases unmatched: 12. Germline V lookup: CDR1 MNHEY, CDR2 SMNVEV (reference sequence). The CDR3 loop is CASSFDRGFGFAEAFF. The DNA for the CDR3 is TGTGCCAGCAGTTTCGACAGGGGATTCGGCTTCGCTGAAGCTTTCTTT.

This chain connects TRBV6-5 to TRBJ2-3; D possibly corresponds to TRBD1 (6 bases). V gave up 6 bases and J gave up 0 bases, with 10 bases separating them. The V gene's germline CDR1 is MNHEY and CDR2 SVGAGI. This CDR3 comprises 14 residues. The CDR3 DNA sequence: TGTGCCAGCAGGCAGGGGTTTAGCACAGATACGCAGTATTTT. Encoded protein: CASRQGFSTDTQYF.

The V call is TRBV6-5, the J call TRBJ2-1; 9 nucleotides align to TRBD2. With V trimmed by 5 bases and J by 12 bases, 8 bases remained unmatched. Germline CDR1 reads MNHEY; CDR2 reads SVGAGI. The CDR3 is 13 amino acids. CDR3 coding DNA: TGTGCCAGCAGTACGCCGGGACTAGCAGTGCAGTTCTTC. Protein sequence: CASSTPGLAVQFF.

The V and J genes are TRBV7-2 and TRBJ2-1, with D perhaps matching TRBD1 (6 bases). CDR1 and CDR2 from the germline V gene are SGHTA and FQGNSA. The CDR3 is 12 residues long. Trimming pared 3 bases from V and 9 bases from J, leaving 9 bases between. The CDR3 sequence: CASSFLGGEQFF. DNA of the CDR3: TGTGCCAGCAGCTTTTTAGGGGGTGAGCAGTTCTTC.

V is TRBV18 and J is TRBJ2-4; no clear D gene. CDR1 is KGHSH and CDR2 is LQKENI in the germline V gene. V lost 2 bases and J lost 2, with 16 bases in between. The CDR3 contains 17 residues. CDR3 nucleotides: TGTGCCAGCTCACCAGGAGCACCAGCTTTGACCAAAAACATTCAGTACTTC. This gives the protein CASSPGAPALTKNIQYF.